Each of the 24 T cell receptor beta chains below was sequenced from the same sample in a study of blood T cell repertoires in COVID-19. Data came from immunoSEQ multiplex PCR; TCRdb stores just in-frame clones and leaves some out. The table lists around 76,000 clones, about 89% of them singletons. The sample was peripheral blood. All receptors come from a man aged 60 to 75 with acute or convalescent COVID-19.

The chain links TRBV5-6 to TRBJ1-1; D remains ambiguous. This CDR3 is built from 17 residues. V lost 3 bases, J lost 1 base, and 19 bases lay in between. Germline CDR1 SGHDT, CDR2 YYEEEE. The CDR3 spells CASSSYKTQPQNTEAFF. The DNA of the CDR3 is TGTGCCAGCAGCTCATACAAGACACAACCCCAGAACACTGAAGCTTTCTTT.

The V call is TRBV18, the J call TRBJ1-5, with 10 bases aligning to TRBD1. The CDR3 extends over 15 amino acids. Losses at the gene ends were 5 bases for V and 9 bases for J; bases not matched to a gene: 10. Looked up from germline, CDR1 is KGHSH and CDR2 is LQKENI. The CDR3 sequence: CASSSGTGARWPQHF. The DNA of the CDR3 is TGTGCCAGCTCATCCGGGACAGGGGCCCGATGGCCCCAGCATTTT.

The chain is built from TRBV5-4 and TRBJ2-7; D remains unclear. The CDR3 has 14 amino acids. Germline lookup yields CDR1 SGHNT and CDR2 YYREEE (reference sequence). The V end was cut by 4 bases, the J end by 6 bases, with 17 bases between. The chain's CDR3 is CASSLDVPYSEQYF. The CDR3 DNA reads as TGTGCCAGCAGCCTGGACGTACCGTACTCCGAGCAGTACTTC.

The chain joins TRBV14 to TRBJ2-2; the D is unclear. The germline V and J ends were trimmed by 0 bases and 7 bases, with 6 bases remaining between them. The CDR3 contains 13 residues. The germline CDR1 and CDR2 sequences are SGHDN and FVKESK. CDR3 sequence: CASSQDQLGELFF. The CDR3 bases are TGTGCCAGCAGCCAAGATCAACTCGGGGAGCTGTTTTTT.

The rearrangement uses TRBV21-1 and TRBJ2-5; no DNA check was done on the table's D call, TRBD1. TRBV21-1 is a pseudogene locus. The CDR3 covers 16 residues. The CDR3 DNA sequence: TGTGCCAGCAGCAAGGGGCAGGGGGCCAGACAAGAGACCCAGTACTTC. Its protein product is CASSKGQGARQETQYF.

The V and J genes are TRBV20-1 and TRBJ1-5; a possible D gene is TRBD1 (5 bases). V lost 3 bases, J lost 5 bases, and 17 bases lay in between. The CDR3 is 15 amino acids. Germline-derived CDR1 and CDR2 are DFQATT and SNEGSKA (reference sequence). CDR3 amino acids: CSASESQGWDQPQHF. CDR3 DNA: TGCAGTGCTAGTGAATCCCAGGGATGGGATCAGCCCCAGCATTTT.

The gene calls are TRBV28 and TRBJ1-5; D call uncertain. The CDR3 sequence is 14 residues long. Looked up from germline, CDR1 is MDHEN and CDR2 is SYDVKM. Trimming stripped 3 bases from V and 6 bases from J, with 12 bases between. The CDR3 spells CASSFRGVGQPQHF. CDR3 in DNA: TGTGCCAGCAGTTTTCGGGGTGTGGGTCAGCCCCAGCATTTT. Full variable domain (remainder filled in from reference TRBV28 and TRBJ1-5): DVKVTQSSRYLVKRTGEKVFLECVQDMDHENMFWYRQDPGLGLRLIYFSYDVKMKEKGDIPEGYSVSREKKERFSLILESASTNQTSMYLCASSFRGVGQPQHFGDGTRLSIL.

About this clone itself: The same CDR3 also results from other DNA sequences found in this sample. The CDR3 DNA follows: TGCGCCAGCAGCTTGGAGAGCTCTGGGGCCAACGTCCTGACTTTC. This encodes CASSLESSGANVLTF. The J gene is TRBJ2-6, the V gene TRBV5-1; D call uncertain. Trimming took off 0 bases at V and 0 bases at J, with 4 bases between the two ends. This CDR3 contains 15 residues. The germline gives CDR1 SGHRS, CDR2 YFSETQ.

The gene calls are TRBV6-4 and TRBJ1-5; D gene ambiguous. V lost 5 bases, J lost 0 bases, and 8 bases lay in between. Germline V gene sequence: CDR1 MRHNA, CDR2 SNTAGT. This CDR3 contains 14 residues. The chain's CDR3 is CASSPFHSNQPQHF. The CDR3 DNA follows: TGTGCCAGCAGTCCATTCCATAGCAATCAGCCCCAGCATTTT.

The V and J genes are TRBV29-1 and TRBJ1-2; D is uncertain. The CDR3 contains 13 residues. Germline lookup yields CDR1 SQVTM and CDR2 ANQGSEA. Between the trimmed V and J ends, which lost 7 bases and 3 bases, there was a span of 15 bases. The CDR3 sequence: CSAGSEGHYGYTF. In nucleotides, the CDR3 is TGCAGCGCCGGGTCGGAGGGTCACTATGGCTACACCTTC.

The V gene is TRBV12-5, the J gene TRBJ2-6, with D possibly TRBD1 on 5 matching bases. CDR1 LGHNT and CDR2 FRNRAP come from the germline V gene. The V gene lost 3 bases and the J gene lost 2 bases, with 8 bases spanning the gap. The CDR3 is 15 residues long. The CDR3 coding sequence is TGTGCTAGTGGTTTTACAGGAACTGGGGCCAACGTCCTGACTTTC. This sequence encodes CASGFTGTGANVLTF.

CDR3 nucleotide sequence: TGCGCCAGCAGCTCGGGGACAGGATCTTTCAATGAAAAACTGTTTTTT. Residues: CASSSGTGSFNEKLFF. The chain has TRBV5-1 and TRBJ1-4; TRBD1 matches 8 bases. V trimming: 3 bases; J trimming: 5 bases; junction bases outside the gene matches: 9. The CDR3 loop spans 16 amino acids. Germline CDR1 is SGHRS and CDR2 is YFSETQ.

V usage is TRBV5-6 and J usage is TRBJ2-1, with TRBD2 matching 7 bases. The V gene end was trimmed by 4 bases and the J gene end by 1 base; junction bases not matched to a gene: 2. Germline loops: CDR1 SGHDT, CDR2 YYEEEE. CDR3 size: 14 residues. The CDR3 sequence: CASSLSGSYNEQFF. CDR3 bases: TGTGCCAGCAGCCTTAGCGGGTCCTACAATGAGCAGTTCTTC.

This chain links TRBV18 with TRBJ1-2, with D perhaps TRBD1 (6 bases). This CDR3 region has 16 residues. Trimming left V 0 bases short and J 1 base short, with 12 bases between. Germline V gives CDR1 KGHSH, CDR2 LQKENI. CDR3 sequence (DNA): TGTGCCAGCTCACCACCGACGGACAGAATTAACTATGGCTACACCTTC. Translating it yields CASSPPTDRINYGYTF.

V usage is TRBV7-2 and J usage is TRBJ1-2; 10 bases are a match to TRBD1. V shed 5 bases and J 0 bases; nucleotides not matched to a gene: 6. The CDR3 is 16 residues long. Germline CDR1 and CDR2: SGHTA and FQGNSA. The CDR3 protein is CASSGTGAKANYGYTF. CDR3 in DNA: TGTGCCAGCAGCGGGACAGGGGCGAAGGCTAACTATGGCTACACCTTC.

The chain employs TRBV9 and TRBJ2-7; the match to TRBD2 covers 12 bases. This CDR3 contains 14 residues. After removal of 0 bases from V and 5 bases from J, the junction contained 0 bases not matched to a gene. Germline CDR1 is SGDLS and CDR2 is YYNGEE. The CDR3 loop is CASSVGLAGDEQYF. As DNA, the CDR3 is TGTGCCAGCAGCGTAGGACTAGCGGGAGACGAGCAGTACTTC.

This sequence joins TRBV29-1 and TRBJ2-1; TRBD1 matches 7 bases. V dropped 5 bases and J dropped 8; count of bases not matched to a gene: 6. This CDR3 is built from 12 residues. Germline V gene sequence: CDR1 SQVTM, CDR2 ANQGSEA. The CDR3 sequence is CSVFDRVDEQFF. DNA of the CDR3: TGCAGCGTTTTTGACAGGGTTGATGAGCAGTTCTTC.

The chain combines TRBV2 with TRBJ2-2, with D hard to call. V dropped 4 bases and J dropped 6 bases, with 21 bases sitting between them. The germline CDR1 and CDR2 sequences are SNHLY and FYNNEI. This CDR3 is built from 17 residues. DNA for the CDR3: TGTGCCAGCAGTGCGGTCCGCGTTTCCGAGGTCGCCGGGGAGCTGTTTTTT. Its translation: CASSAVRVSEVAGELFF.

The V and J genes are TRBV24-1 and TRBJ2-3; D unresolved. V was trimmed by 10 bases and J by 6 bases, leaving 10 bases between them. Germline lookup yields CDR1 KGHDR and CDR2 SFDVKD. The CDR3 length is 11 residues. CDR3 protein: CATSIRDTQYF. The CDR3 DNA sequence: TGTGCCACTTCAATCCGGGATACGCAGTATTTT.

The chain couples TRBV29-1 to TRBJ1-2; TRBD1 might be the D (5 bases). The CDR3 sequence is 14 residues long. Trimming shortened V by 6 bases and J by 2 bases, and 16 bases separated the two germline ends. CDR1 SQVTM and CDR2 ANQGSEA come from the germline V gene. CDR3 nucleotide sequence: TGCAGCGTACCCGGGGGGAATTACAACTATGGCTACACCTTC. Its protein product is CSVPGGNYNYGYTF.

The CDR3 coding sequence is TGTGCCAGTAGGCGACAGGGGGTCTCTGGAAACACCATATATTTT. This codes for CASRRQGVSGNTIYF. The V gene is TRBV19, the J gene TRBJ1-3; TRBD1 aligns across 9 bases. Looked up from germline, CDR1 is LNHDA and CDR2 is SQIVND (reference sequence). The ends lost 6 bases at V and 0 bases at J; junction bases unmatched: 3. The CDR3 contains 15 residues.

The chain joins TRBV6-6 to TRBJ1-3; D perhaps matches TRBD1 (5 bases). Trimming removed 10 bases from V and 4 bases from J, with 14 bases in between. Per the germline V gene, CDR1 is MNHNY and CDR2 is SVGAGI (reference sequence). This CDR3 comprises 13 residues. CDR3 residues: CAIMGGGGNTIYF. The CDR3 DNA is TGTGCCATCATGGGGGGTGGCGGAAACACCATATATTTT.

The chain has TRBV18 and TRBJ1-5, with a tentative D call TRBD1 (5 bases). This CDR3 has 15 residues. Germline V lookup: CDR1 KGHSH, CDR2 LQKENI. V lost 1 base, J lost 1 base, and 8 bases lay in between. The CDR3 reads CASSPQGSSNQPQHF. CDR3 sequence (DNA): TGTGCCAGCTCACCACAGGGGTCGAGCAATCAGCCCCAGCATTTT.

The rearrangement links TRBV6-1 to TRBJ1-2; possibly TRBD1 for D (6 bases). V dropped 1 base and J dropped 7 bases, with 10 bases sitting between them. The germline V gene encodes CDR1 MNHNS and CDR2 SASEGT. The CDR3 spans 13 residues. CDR3 nucleotide sequence: TGTGCCAGCAGTGAAGTTACAGGGACTGGCTACACCTTC. It specifies CASSEVTGTGYTF.